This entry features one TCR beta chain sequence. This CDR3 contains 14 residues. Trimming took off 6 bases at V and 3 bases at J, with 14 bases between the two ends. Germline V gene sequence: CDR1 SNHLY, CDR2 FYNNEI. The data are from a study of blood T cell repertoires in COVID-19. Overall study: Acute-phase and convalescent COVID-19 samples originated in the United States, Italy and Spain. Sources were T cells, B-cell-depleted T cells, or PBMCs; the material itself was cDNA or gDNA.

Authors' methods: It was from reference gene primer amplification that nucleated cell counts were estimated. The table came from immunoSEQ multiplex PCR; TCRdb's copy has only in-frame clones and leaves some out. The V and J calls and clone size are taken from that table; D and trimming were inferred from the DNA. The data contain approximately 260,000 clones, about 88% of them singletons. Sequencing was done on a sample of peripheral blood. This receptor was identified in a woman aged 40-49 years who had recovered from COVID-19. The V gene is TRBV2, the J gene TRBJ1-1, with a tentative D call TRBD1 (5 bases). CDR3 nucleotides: TGTGCCAGCAGGGCAAGGGGTGGTGACACTGAAGCTTTCTTT. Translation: CASRARGGDTEAFF.